The 16 T cell receptor beta chains presented below share a single source sample, sequenced in a study of blood T cell repertoires in COVID-19. Repertoires were generated with immunoSEQ multiplex PCR, while TCRdb's copy carries only in-frame clones and drops some. The repertoire holds under 300,000 clones, around 80% seen once, with roughly 4.2% in the top ten. Source material: peripheral blood. All receptors derive from a woman aged 40-49 years with active or convalescent COVID-19.

This clone was detected only once. The genes are TRBV24-1 and TRBJ2-5; 9 bases align to TRBD2. Unmatched junction bases numbered 9, after V lost 1 base and J lost 7 bases. CDR1 KGHDR and CDR2 SFDVKD come from the germline V gene. The CDR3 length is 16 residues. The CDR3 region is CATSDFGTSGLGTQYF. DNA of the CDR3: TGTGCCACCAGTGATTTTGGCACTAGCGGGTTAGGGACCCAGTACTTC.

The chain is built from TRBV19 and TRBJ1-3, with D possibly matching TRBD1 (5 bases). The CDR3 is 16 amino acids. The germline V gene encodes CDR1 LNHDA and CDR2 SQIVND (reference sequence). Trimming took off 3 bases at V and 0 bases at J, with 12 bases between the two ends. DNA for the CDR3: TGTGCCAGTAGTATGAGACAGTCACACTCTGGAAACACCATATATTTT. The encoded protein is CASSMRQSHSGNTIYF.

The chain combines TRBV19 with TRBJ2-6, with D perhaps matching TRBD1 (6 bases). Trimming stripped 8 bases from V and 0 bases from J, with 14 bases between. Germline CDR1 is LNHDA and CDR2 is SQIVND (reference sequence). CDR3 length: 16 residues. In DNA, the CDR3 is TGTGCCAGTTACTGGACAGAATCCTCTGGGGCCAACGTCCTGACTTTC. Its translation: CASYWTESSGANVLTF.

This chain links TRBV19 with TRBJ1-5, with D perhaps matching TRBD1 (6 bases). V shed 10 bases and J shed 6 bases, with 25 bases lying between them. Germline CDR1 is LNHDA and CDR2 is SQIVND (reference sequence). The CDR3 is made up of 16 amino acids. CDR3 DNA: TGTGCCACCTCCGGAAAGGAAGGGGGTCGTAGTCAGCCCCAGCATTTT. Translated, it gives CATSGKEGGRSQPQHF.

In DNA, the CDR3 is TGCAGCGTCCGGGACAGCTATGGCTACACCTTC. Encoded protein: CSVRDSYGYTF. The rearrangement uses TRBV29-1 and TRBJ1-2; 7 bases line up with TRBD1. Germline V gene data show CDR1 as SQVTM and CDR2 as ANQGSEA. The V gene end was trimmed by 6 bases and the J gene end by 4 bases; junction bases not matched to a gene: 2. This CDR3 spans 11 amino acids.

This clone is a singleton in its sample. V is TRBV3-1 (or the pseudogene TRBV3-2) and J is TRBJ1-5; D gene unclear. The CDR3 sequence is 12 residues long. Germline loops: CDR1 LGHDT, CDR2 YNNKEL (reference sequence). V lost 4 bases and J 7 bases, leaving 8 bases between the germline ends. The CDR3 sequence is CASSPGQQPQHF. CDR3 bases: TGTGCCAGCAGCCCAGGCCAGCAGCCCCAGCATTTT.

The gene calls are TRBV6-5 and TRBJ1-2; D possibly corresponds to TRBD1 (5 bases). In germline, CDR1 is MNHEY, CDR2 SVGAGI. Trimming shortened V by 5 bases and J by 3 bases, and 10 bases separated the two germline ends. CDR3 length: 13 amino acids. DNA of the CDR3: TGTGCCAGCAGTCCGGGACTGTACTATGGCTACACCTTC. This translates into CASSPGLYYGYTF.

This chain connects TRBV3-1 (or the pseudogene TRBV3-2) to TRBJ1-1; the match to TRBD1 covers 8 bases. The CDR3 consists of 14 residues. V dropped 3 bases and J dropped 0; count of bases not matched to a gene: 0. Germline V gene sequence: CDR1 LGHDT, CDR2 YNNKEL (reference sequence). CDR3 sequence: CASSHRGLNTEAFF. Written as DNA, the CDR3 is TGTGCCAGCAGCCACAGGGGGCTGAACACTGAAGCTTTCTTT.

The rearrangement uses TRBV4-2 and TRBJ1-2; no firm D call. The ends were cut back, 0 bases at V and 7 bases at J, with 21 bases in the middle. This CDR3 contains 17 residues. CDR1 is LGHNA and CDR2 is YNFKEQ in the germline V gene. The CDR3 is CASSQDQEAAFYAGYTF. As DNA, the CDR3 is TGTGCCAGCAGCCAAGATCAAGAGGCAGCTTTCTATGCTGGCTACACCTTC.

The chain has TRBV18 and TRBJ1-6, with D possibly TRBD1 on 5 matching bases. The germline V and J ends were trimmed by 1 base and 10 bases, with 17 bases remaining between them. Germline CDR1 reads KGHSH; CDR2 reads LQKENI. The CDR3 is 16 amino acids. This CDR3 is CASSPLKPGDGSPLHF. CDR3 bases: TGTGCCAGCTCACCACTTAAGCCGGGGGACGGATCACCCCTCCACTTT.

As concerns this clone: The sample carries other DNA sequences with the same CDR3. The chain is built from TRBV3-1 (or the pseudogene TRBV3-2) and TRBJ2-7, with 9 bases lining up with TRBD2. Germline-derived CDR1 and CDR2 are LGHDT and YNNKEL (reference sequence). CDR3 length: 14 residues. J was trimmed by 1 base and V by 6 bases; bases with no gene match: 4. CDR3 sequence: CASSPSGGSYEQYV. The CDR3 region has the DNA TGTGCCAGCAGTCCCAGCGGGGGGTCCTACGAGCAGTACGTC.

V usage is TRBV28 and J usage is TRBJ1-4, with 8 positions matching TRBD1. The CDR3 is 15 amino acids. The trim removed 5 bases at V and 7 bases at J, leaving 9 bases unmatched. Germline CDR1 and CDR2: MDHEN and SYDVKM. CDR3 in DNA: TGTGCCAGCAGTCTCCCTGATGGACAGGGTGAAAAACTGTTTTTT. Translation gives CASSLPDGQGEKLFF. The whole variable domain, filled in from reference TRBV28 and TRBJ1-4, reads DVKVTQSSRYLVKRTGEKVFLECVQDMDHENMFWYRQDPGLGLRLIYFSYDVKMKEKGDIPEGYSVSREKKERFSLILESASTNQTSMYLCASSLPDGQGEKLFFGSGTQLSVL.

This clone was seen a handful of times. Other DNA sequences in this sample translate to the same CDR3. This chain connects TRBV18 to TRBJ2-3; D not resolved. In germline, CDR1 is KGHSH, CDR2 LQKENI. With 3 bases removed from V and 2 bases from J, the gap between germline ends came to 3 bases. The CDR3 spans 12 residues. The CDR3 nucleotides read TGTGCCAGCTCACCTTACACAGATACGCAGTATTTT. This gives the protein CASSPYTDTQYF.

The chain recombines TRBV5-6 with TRBJ2-5; possible D gene TRBD1, 6 bases. The CDR3 runs to 13 residues. Germline CDR1 and CDR2: SGHDT and YYEEEE. The germline V and J ends were trimmed by 4 bases and 5 bases, with 12 bases remaining between them. CDR3 in amino acids: CASSHRAGETQYF. The CDR3 DNA reads TGTGCCAGCAGCCACAGGGCTGGGGAGACCCAGTACTTC.

The rearrangement uses TRBV15 and TRBJ1-3; tentatively, D is TRBD1 (5 bases). The CDR3 sequence is 15 residues long. V was pared by 1 base and J by 4 bases, with 11 bases between. The V gene's germline CDR1 is LNHNV and CDR2 YYDKDF (reference sequence). This CDR3 reads CATSRGAGSGNTIYF. CDR3 in DNA: TGTGCCACCAGCAGAGGGGCAGGGTCAGGAAACACCATATATTTT.

This clone was observed a handful of times. The chain carries TRBV6-5 and TRBJ2-7; 7 bases are shared with TRBD1. There are 14 residues in the CDR3. V was pared by 6 bases and J by 2 bases, with 7 bases of the junction left unmatched. Germline V gene sequence: CDR1 MNHEY, CDR2 SVGAGI. CDR3 nucleotide sequence: TGTGCCAGCAGGAACAGGGGTTCCGCCTACGAGCAGTACGTC. Protein sequence: CASRNRGSAYEQYV.